This T cell receptor (beta chain) was recorded in a study of blood T cells in healthy people across ages. V gave up 5 bases and J gave up 2 bases; unmatched junction bases: 12. CDR1 is SQVTM and CDR2 is ANQGSEA in the germline V gene. The CDR3 consists of 16 residues. The sample holds a few counts of this clonotype. Every sample yielded at least 6 million isolated PBMCs. Combining a sample-barcoded 5' primer with a J-beta primer mix, a second PCR ran for 7 to 11 cycles. One entry per CDR3 protein results from TCRdb running MiXCR on the 5' RACE reads. The sample includes 650,000 to 800,000 distinct CDR3 sequences, 44% of them seen just once.

The sequence came from a man between 60 and 70 years old in good health. The rearrangement joins TRBV29-1 to TRBJ2-3, with 8 positions matching TRBD2. The sample was blood. CDR3 loop: CSVTGGTRGPTDTQYF. The CDR3, as DNA: TGCAGCGTTACGGGGGGGACCCGGGGTCCCACAGATACGCAGTATTTT.